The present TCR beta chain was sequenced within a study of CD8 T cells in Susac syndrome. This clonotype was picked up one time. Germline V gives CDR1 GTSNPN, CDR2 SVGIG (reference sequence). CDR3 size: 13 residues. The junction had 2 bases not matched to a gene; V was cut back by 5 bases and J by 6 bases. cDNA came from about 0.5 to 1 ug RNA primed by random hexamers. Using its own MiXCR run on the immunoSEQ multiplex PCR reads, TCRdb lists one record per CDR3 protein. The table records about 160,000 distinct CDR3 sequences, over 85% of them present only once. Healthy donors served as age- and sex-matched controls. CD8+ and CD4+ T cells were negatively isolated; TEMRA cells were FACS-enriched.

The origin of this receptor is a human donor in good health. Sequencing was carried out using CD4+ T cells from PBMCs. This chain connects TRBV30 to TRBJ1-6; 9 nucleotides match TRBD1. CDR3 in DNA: TGTGCCTGGGGGGGACAGGGTAATTCACCCCTCCACTTT. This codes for CAWGGQGNSPLHF.